A selection of T cell receptor beta chains follows, all from one sample in a study of blood T cell repertoires in COVID-19. Using immunoSEQ multiplex PCR, the repertoire was profiled, and TCRdb retains in-frame clones only, with some absent. The table lists about 200,000 clones, approximately 83% of them singletons. Sequenced input: peripheral blood. These receptors came from a human donor with active or convalescent COVID-19. The donor label of this sample is uncertain. Each CDR3 is given with its conserved first and last residue. D genes are given only for firm matches. The listing skips clone size in some rows; elsewhere it reads once, few, many or a size class.

J: TRBJ2-4
V: TRBV5-6
D: TRBD2
size: NA
DNA: TGTGCCAGCAGCACTCTCCTCAACAGCGGGAGCTCAAACATTCAGTACTTC
CDR3: CASSTLLNSGSSNIQYF

J: TRBJ2-7
V: TRBV5-4
D: TRBD2
size: NA
DNA: TGTGCCAGCAGCTTGAGGCGACTAGCGGGAGCCGGCGAGCAGTACTTC
CDR3: CASSLRRLAGAGEQYF

J: TRBJ2-1
V: TRBV18
D: NA
size: NA
DNA: TGTGCCAGCTCAAGGGCGGGGATCTACAATGAGCAGTTCTTC
CDR3: CASSRAGIYNEQFF

J: TRBJ1-1
V: TRBV15
D: NA
size: few
DNA: TGTGCCACCAGCCCTATGAGGGGGGGCCCGAACACTGAAGCTTTCTTT
CDR3: CATSPMRGGPNTEAFF

J: TRBJ2-7
V: TRBV4-1
D: TRBD2
size: few
DNA: TGCGCCAGCAGCCGACAAGGGACTAGCGGGGAGTCCTACGAGCAGTACTTC
CDR3: CASSRQGTSGESYEQYF

J: TRBJ2-1
V: TRBV19
D: TRBD1
size: NA
DNA: TGTGCCAGTAGTATAGACAGGGGGAACGGTGAGCAGTTCTTC
CDR3: CASSIDRGNGEQFF

J: TRBJ2-1
V: TRBV9
D: NA
size: NA
DNA: TGTGCCAGCAGTTTCCCGTTGGGGAGCCAGAGCTCCTACAATGAGCAGTTCTTC
CDR3: CASSFPLGSQSSYNEQFF

J: TRBJ1-4
V: TRBV18
D: TRBD1
size: NA
DNA: TGTGCCACGTCAACGGGACAGGGGAATGAAAAACTGTTTTTT
CDR3: CATSTGQGNEKLFF

J: TRBJ1-2
V: TRBV5-1
D: NA
size: NA
DNA: TGCGCCAGCAGCTTGGAGGGGGACTATGGCTACACCTTC
CDR3: CASSLEGDYGYTF

J: TRBJ2-1
V: TRBV7-6
D: NA
size: once
DNA: TGTGCCAGCAGCTTTTATCCCAGAGTGGAGAATGAGCAGTTCTTC
CDR3: CASSFYPRVENEQFF

J: TRBJ1-1
V: TRBV29-1
D: TRBD1
size: few
DNA: TGCAGCCCTCTACAGGGGGATGAAGCTTTCTTT
CDR3: CSPLQGDEAFF

J: TRBJ2-1
V: TRBV19
D: NA
size: NA
DNA: TGTGCCAGTAGTATTGGAGGGATATATTACAATGAGCAGTTCTTC
CDR3: CASSIGGIYYNEQFF

J: TRBJ2-5
V: TRBV4-2
D: TRBD2
size: NA
DNA: TGTGCCAGCAGCCAAGATCCGGCGGGGGGGCGGGCCGAGACCCAGTACTTC
CDR3: CASSQDPAGGRAETQYF

J: TRBJ2-7
V: TRBV12-5
D: TRBD1
size: NA
DNA: TGTGCTAGTGGTTGGGGGACAGGGAGGACCGAGCAGTACTTC
CDR3: CASGWGTGRTEQYF

J: TRBJ2-1
V: TRBV19
D: TRBD2
size: NA
DNA: TGTGCCAGTAGTATTGGGGGACTAGCGGGACGGGAGTTCTTC
CDR3: CASSIGGLAGREFF

J: TRBJ2-1
V: TRBV2
D: TRBD2
size: NA
DNA: TGTGCCAGCGGGAGGGCCTACAATGAGCAGTTCTTC
CDR3: CASGRAYNEQFF

J: TRBJ2-7
V: TRBV7-2
D: NA
size: NA
DNA: TGTGCCAGCAGCCAACCGACAGGTAGCTCCTACGAGCAGTACTTC
CDR3: CASSQPTGSSYEQYF

J: TRBJ1-6
V: TRBV9
D: NA
size: NA
DNA: TGTGCCAGCAGCGTAGATGGCAATTCACCCCTCCACTTT
CDR3: CASSVDGNSPLHF

J: TRBJ2-3
V: TRBV7-9
D: TRBD2
size: NA
DNA: TGTGCCAGCAGCTCGGGACTATCCACAGATACGCAGTATTTT
CDR3: CASSSGLSTDTQYF

J: TRBJ2-3
V: TRBV7-2
D: TRBD2
size: NA
DNA: TGTGCCAGCAGCTTCCGGGGACTAGCGGTCCCCACAGATACGCAGTATTTT
CDR3: CASSFRGLAVPTDTQYF

J: TRBJ1-4
V: TRBV5-4
D: NA
size: NA
DNA: TGTGCCAGCAGCTTGGGGGGGGAAGAAAAACTGTTTTTT
CDR3: CASSLGGEEKLFF

J: TRBJ2-7
V: TRBV9
D: TRBD1
size: NA
DNA: TGTGCCAGCAGCGTAGGAGATGGGGCAGGGGGCAGATACGAGCAGTACTTC
CDR3: CASSVGDGAGGRYEQYF

J: TRBJ1-4
V: TRBV7-9
D: NA
size: NA
DNA: TGTGCCAGCAGCTTAGACCGGGACTCTGGAAAACTGTTTTTT
CDR3: CASSLDRDSGKLFF

J: TRBJ2-7
V: TRBV6-5
D: TRBD2
size: NA
DNA: TGTGCCAGCAGTTCTAGCGGGGGGGGAGACTACGAGCAGTACTTC
CDR3: CASSSSGGGDYEQYF

J: TRBJ1-1
V: TRBV25-1
D: NA
size: few
DNA: TGTGCCAGCAGTGATTTTATGGCAGCTGAAGCTTTCTTT
CDR3: CASSDFMAAEAFF

J: TRBJ2-5
V: TRBV28
D: TRBD1
size: NA
DNA: TGTGCCAGCAGTCGTCCCGGGACAGACTACCAGTACTTC
CDR3: CASSRPGTDYQYF

J: TRBJ1-2
V: TRBV7-9
D: TRBD1
size: NA
DNA: TGTGCCAGCACCAAACAGGGGAACTATGGCTACACCTTC
CDR3: CASTKQGNYGYTF

J: TRBJ2-2
V: TRBV28
D: TRBD2
size: NA
DNA: TGTGCCAGCAGTCGGACGACGGGAGGGACCGGGGAGCTGTTTTTT
CDR3: CASSRTTGGTGELFF

J: TRBJ1-2
V: TRBV19
D: NA
size: NA
DNA: TGTGCCAGTAGTATAAGGACAGAATATGGCTACACCTTC
CDR3: CASSIRTEYGYTF

J: TRBJ1-3
V: TRBV6-5
D: NA
size: NA
DNA: TGTGCCAGCAGAGAGACAGGATGGGGAAACACCATATATTTT
CDR3: CASRETGWGNTIYF

J: TRBJ1-4
V: TRBV6-5
D: TRBD1
size: NA
DNA: TGTGCCAGCAGTTCACAGGGGGCCTATGAAAAACTGTTTTTT
CDR3: CASSSQGAYEKLFF

J: TRBJ2-1
V: TRBV7-3
D: TRBD1
size: NA
DNA: TGTGCCAGCAGTTACAGGGGGAGCTCCTACAATGAGCAGTTCTTC
CDR3: CASSYRGSSYNEQFF

J: TRBJ1-2
V: TRBV19
D: TRBD1
size: NA
DNA: TGTGCCAGTAGCACAAACAGGGGAGGCTACACCTTC
CDR3: CASSTNRGGYTF

J: TRBJ1-1
V: TRBV7-9
D: NA
size: NA
DNA: TGTGCCAGCTCGGCTGGGGGGATCAACACTGAAGCTTTCTTT
CDR3: CASSAGGINTEAFF

J: TRBJ2-4
V: TRBV4-2
D: TRBD2
size: NA
DNA: TGTGCCAGCAGCCAGGTCGGGAGGCGGGAGGGGGCCAAAAACATTCAGTACTTC
CDR3: CASSQVGRREGAKNIQYF

J: TRBJ1-4
V: TRBV18
D: TRBD1
size: NA
DNA: TGTGCCAGCTCCACGACAGGGGCGCCTGAAAAACTGTTTTTT
CDR3: CASSTTGAPEKLFF

J: TRBJ2-3
V: TRBV4-1
D: TRBD2
size: few
DNA: TGCGCCAGCAGCGTAGTGCCGGGTAGCGGGAGCACAGATACGCAGTATTTT
CDR3: CASSVVPGSGSTDTQYF

J: TRBJ2-5
V: TRBV4-1
D: NA
size: NA
DNA: TGCGCCAGCAGCCCATCTAAGTGGGAGGAGGGGGAGACCCAGTACTTC
CDR3: CASSPSKWEEGETQYF

J: TRBJ2-3
V: TRBV5-1
D: NA
size: once
DNA: TGCGCCAGCAGAGCCACTAAGGTCGGTACGCAGTATTTT
CDR3: CASRATKVGTQYF

J: TRBJ2-1
V: TRBV4-1
D: TRBD2
size: NA
DNA: TGCGCCAGCAGCCAAGGAAGGGGTGGAACAGCGGGAGCTAAGAATGAGCAGTTCTTC
CDR3: CASSQGRGGTAGAKNEQFF

J: TRBJ2-1
V: TRBV13
D: NA
size: NA
DNA: TGTGCCAGCAGCGGAAGCTCGACTAGCTCCTACAATGAGCAGTTCTTC
CDR3: CASSGSSTSSYNEQFF

J: TRBJ2-1
V: TRBV7-6
D: TRBD2
size: NA
DNA: TGTGCCAGCAGCGCGTTCGGGACTAGGGATGAGCAGTTCTTC
CDR3: CASSAFGTRDEQFF

J: TRBJ1-1
V: TRBV20-1
D: TRBD1
size: NA
DNA: TGCAGTGCTAGTCCCCAGGGGGCTGAAGCTTTCTTT
CDR3: CSASPQGAEAFF

J: TRBJ1-1
V: TRBV3-1/TRBV3-2
D: NA
size: NA
DNA: TGTGCCAGCAGCCAAGCGAGCACTGAAGCTTTCTTT
CDR3: CASSQASTEAFF

J: TRBJ1-2
V: TRBV5-6
D: TRBD1
size: NA
DNA: TGTGCCAGCAGCTTACAGGGGGCGCGGGGCTACACCTTC
CDR3: CASSLQGARGYTF

J: TRBJ1-1
V: TRBV7-9
D: NA
size: NA
DNA: TGTGCCAGCAGCGCCACGGGGGGCCACACTGAAGCTTTCTTT
CDR3: CASSATGGHTEAFF

J: TRBJ1-2
V: TRBV27
D: NA
size: once
DNA: TGTGCCAGCAGCCCCATTGGCAGGGGAGAGAATGGCTACACCTTC
CDR3: CASSPIGRGENGYTF